This T cell receptor (beta chain) was captured by sequencing in a study of T cell responses to AZD1222 COVID-19 vaccine. Sequenced by immunoSEQ multiplex PCR; TCRdb stores in-frame clones only, minus some. The sample contains about 39,000 clones, over 75% of which appear only once. General study points: Just a handful of AZD1222 recipients were seropositive at baseline.

This CDR3 contains 19 residues. The V gene end was trimmed by 4 bases and the J gene end by 0 bases; junction bases not matched to a gene: 13. CDR1 is SGHRS and CDR2 is YFSETQ in the germline V gene. Details on this clone: The target antigen is unknown.

Sequences were derived from peripheral blood, sampled 28 days after the second dose of the MenACWY control vaccine. The chain carries TRBV5-1 and TRBJ2-6, with TRBD2 matching 7 bases. The TCR was taken from an adult who received the MenACWY meningococcal vaccine as a control. The CDR3 region has the DNA TGCGCCAGCAGCCCACGATCTAGCGGTCCGAGCTCTGGGGCCAACGTCCTGACTTTC. Translation: CASSPRSSGPSSGANVLTF.